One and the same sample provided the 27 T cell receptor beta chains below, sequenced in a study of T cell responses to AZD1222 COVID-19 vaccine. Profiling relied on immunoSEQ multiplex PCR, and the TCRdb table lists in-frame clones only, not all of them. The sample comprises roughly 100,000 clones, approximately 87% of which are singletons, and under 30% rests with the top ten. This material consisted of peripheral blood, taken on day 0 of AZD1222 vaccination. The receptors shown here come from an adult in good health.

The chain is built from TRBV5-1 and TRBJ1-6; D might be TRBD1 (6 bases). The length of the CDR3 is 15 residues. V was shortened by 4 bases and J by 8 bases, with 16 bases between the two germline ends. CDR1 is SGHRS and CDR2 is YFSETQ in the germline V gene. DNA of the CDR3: TGCGCCAGCAGCCCCGAAGACAGGACGGATTCACCCCTCCACTTT. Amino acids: CASSPEDRTDSPLHF.

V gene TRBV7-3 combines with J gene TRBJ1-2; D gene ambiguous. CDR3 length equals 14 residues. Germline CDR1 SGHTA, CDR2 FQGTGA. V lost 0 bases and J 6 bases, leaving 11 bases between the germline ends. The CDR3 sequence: CASSLTSRHDGYTF. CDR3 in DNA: TGTGCCAGCAGCTTAACGTCCAGGCATGATGGCTACACCTTC.

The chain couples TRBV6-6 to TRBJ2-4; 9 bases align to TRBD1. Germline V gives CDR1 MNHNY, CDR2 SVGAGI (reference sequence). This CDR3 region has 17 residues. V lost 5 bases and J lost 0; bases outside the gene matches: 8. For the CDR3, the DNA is TGTGCCAGCAGTCGCCAGGGACAGGGAATAGCCAAAAACATTCAGTACTTC. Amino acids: CASSRQGQGIAKNIQYF.

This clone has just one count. The DNA for the CDR3 is TGTGCCAGTAGACCGGGACGGACCTACGAGCAGTACTTC. This translates into CASRPGRTYEQYF. V is TRBV19 and J is TRBJ2-7; D tentatively fits TRBD1 or TRBD2 (5 bases each). This CDR3 region has 13 residues. The V gene's germline CDR1 is LNHDA and CDR2 SQIVND (reference sequence). V dropped 6 bases and J dropped 2 bases, with 11 bases sitting between them.

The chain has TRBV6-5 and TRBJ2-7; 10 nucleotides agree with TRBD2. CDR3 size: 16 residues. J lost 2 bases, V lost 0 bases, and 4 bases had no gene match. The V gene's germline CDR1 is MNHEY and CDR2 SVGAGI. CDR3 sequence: CASSYSEREGTYEQYF. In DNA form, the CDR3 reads TGTGCCAGCAGTTACTCAGAGCGGGAGGGAACCTACGAGCAGTACTTC.

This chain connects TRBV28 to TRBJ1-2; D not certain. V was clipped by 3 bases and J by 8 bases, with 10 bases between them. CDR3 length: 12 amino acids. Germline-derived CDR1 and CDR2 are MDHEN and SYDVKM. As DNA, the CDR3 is TGTGCCAGCAGTTTCAGGCTTGAGGGCTACACCTTC. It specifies CASSFRLEGYTF.

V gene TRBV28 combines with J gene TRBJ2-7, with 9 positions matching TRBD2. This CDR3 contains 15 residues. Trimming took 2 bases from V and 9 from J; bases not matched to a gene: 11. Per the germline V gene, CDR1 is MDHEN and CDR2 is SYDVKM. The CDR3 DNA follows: TGTGCCAGCAGTTTACTAGCGGGACGGTCCGTAGGGCAGTACTTC. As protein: CASSLLAGRSVGQYF.

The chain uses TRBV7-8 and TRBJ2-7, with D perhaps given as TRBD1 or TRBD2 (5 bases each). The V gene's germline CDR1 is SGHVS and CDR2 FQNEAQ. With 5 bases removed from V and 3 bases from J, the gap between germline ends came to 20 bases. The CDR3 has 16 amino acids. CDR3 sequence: CASSLLGVGGYYEQYF. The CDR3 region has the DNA TGTGCCAGCAGCCTTCTGGGGGTAGGCGGATACTACGAGCAGTACTTC.

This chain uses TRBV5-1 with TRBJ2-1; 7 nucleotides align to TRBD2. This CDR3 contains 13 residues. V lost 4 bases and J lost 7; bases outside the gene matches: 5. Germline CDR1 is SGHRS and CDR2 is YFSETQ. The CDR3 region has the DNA TGCGCCAGCAGCGGGCGACTAGCTAATGAGCAGTTCTTC. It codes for CASSGRLANEQFF. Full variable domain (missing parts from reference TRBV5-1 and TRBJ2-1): KAGVTQTPRYLIKTRGQQVTLSCSPISGHRSVSWYQQTPGQGLQFLFEYFSETQRNKGNFPGRFSGRQFSNSRSEMNVSTLELGDSALYLCASSGRLANEQFFGPGTRLTVL.

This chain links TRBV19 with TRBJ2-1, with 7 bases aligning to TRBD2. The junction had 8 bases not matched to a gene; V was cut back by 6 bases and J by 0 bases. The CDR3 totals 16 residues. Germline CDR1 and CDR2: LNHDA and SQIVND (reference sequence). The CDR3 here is CASRPTPSGSYNEQFF. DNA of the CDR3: TGTGCCAGTAGGCCGACCCCTAGCGGCTCCTACAATGAGCAGTTCTTC.

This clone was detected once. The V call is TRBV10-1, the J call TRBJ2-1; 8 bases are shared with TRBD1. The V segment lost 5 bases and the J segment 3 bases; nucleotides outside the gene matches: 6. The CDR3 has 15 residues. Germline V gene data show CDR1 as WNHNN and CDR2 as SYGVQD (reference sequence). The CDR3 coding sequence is TGCGCCAGCAGTTCTGGACAGGGAATCTACAATGAGCAGTTCTTC. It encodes CASSSGQGIYNEQFF.

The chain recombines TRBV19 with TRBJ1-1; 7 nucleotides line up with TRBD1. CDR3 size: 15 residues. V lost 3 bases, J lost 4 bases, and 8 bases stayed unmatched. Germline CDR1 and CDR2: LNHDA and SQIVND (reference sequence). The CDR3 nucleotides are TGTGCCAGTAGTATTTCGGGCAGGGGGACCACTGAAGCTTTCTTT. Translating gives CASSISGRGTTEAFF.

DNA for the CDR3: TGTGCCAGCAGCTTAGGAGCTGCGGGACGCGGCCAGAGCTACACCTTC. Its translation is CASSLGAAGRGQSYTF. The chain couples TRBV11-2 to TRBJ1-2; tentative D call: TRBD1 (5 bases). This CDR3 has 16 residues. The germline gives CDR1 SGHAT, CDR2 FQNNGV. Trimming removed 1 base from V and 9 bases from J, with 21 bases in between.

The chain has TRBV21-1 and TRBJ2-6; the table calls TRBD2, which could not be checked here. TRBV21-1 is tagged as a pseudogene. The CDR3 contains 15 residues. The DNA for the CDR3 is TGTGCCAGCAGCCCAAGAGGCTCTGGGGCCAACGTCCTGACTTTC. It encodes CASSPRGSGANVLTF.

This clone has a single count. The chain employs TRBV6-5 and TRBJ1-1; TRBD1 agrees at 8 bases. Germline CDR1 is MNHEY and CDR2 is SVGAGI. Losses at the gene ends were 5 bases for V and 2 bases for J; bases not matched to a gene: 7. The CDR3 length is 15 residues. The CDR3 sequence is CASSNLDRVNTEAFF. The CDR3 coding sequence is TGTGCCAGCAGTAACCTGGACAGGGTTAACACTGAAGCTTTCTTT.

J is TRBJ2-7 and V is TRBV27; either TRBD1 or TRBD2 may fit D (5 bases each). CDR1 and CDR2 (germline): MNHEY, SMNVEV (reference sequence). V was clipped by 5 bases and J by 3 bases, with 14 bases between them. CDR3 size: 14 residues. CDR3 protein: CASSRVLGDYEQYF. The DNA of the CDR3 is TGTGCCAGCAGTCGGGTCTTGGGGGACTACGAGCAGTACTTC.

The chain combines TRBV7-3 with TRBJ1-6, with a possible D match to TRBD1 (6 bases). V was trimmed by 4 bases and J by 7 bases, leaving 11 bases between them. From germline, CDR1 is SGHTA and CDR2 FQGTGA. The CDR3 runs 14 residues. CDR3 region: CASSYRAPNSPLHF. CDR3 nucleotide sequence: TGTGCCAGCAGCTACAGGGCTCCCAATTCACCCCTCCACTTT. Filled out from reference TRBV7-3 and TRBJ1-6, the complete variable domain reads GAGVSQTPSNKVTEKGKYVELRCDPISGHTALYWYRQSLGQGPEFLIYFQGTGAADDSGLPNDRFFAVRPEGSVSTLKIQRTERGDSAVYLCASSYRAPNSPLHFGNGTRLTVT.

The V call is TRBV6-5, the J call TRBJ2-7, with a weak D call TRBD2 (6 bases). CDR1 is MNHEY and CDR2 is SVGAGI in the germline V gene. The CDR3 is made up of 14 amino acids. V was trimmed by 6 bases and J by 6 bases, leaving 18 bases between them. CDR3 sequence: CASRPGLILGEQYF. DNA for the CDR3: TGTGCCAGCAGGCCGGGACTTATTTTGGGCGAGCAGTACTTC.

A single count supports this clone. This CDR3 is CASSLILLAGTEEKLFF. CDR3 sequence (DNA): TGTGCCAGCAGCTTAATCCTGCTGGCAGGGACAGAAGAAAAACTGTTTTTT. The chain has TRBV11-2 and TRBJ1-4; the match to TRBD1 covers 7 bases. The CDR3 length is 17 residues. V trimming: 2 bases; J trimming: 8 bases; junction bases outside the gene matches: 14. Germline V gene sequence: CDR1 SGHAT, CDR2 FQNNGV.

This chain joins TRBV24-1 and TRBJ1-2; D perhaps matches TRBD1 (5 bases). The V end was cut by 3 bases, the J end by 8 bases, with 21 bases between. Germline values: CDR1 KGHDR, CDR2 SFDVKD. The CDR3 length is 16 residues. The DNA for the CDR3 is TGTGCCACCAGTGATCCTGGGACCGGGGACGTCTCGGGCTACACCTTC. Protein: CATSDPGTGDVSGYTF.

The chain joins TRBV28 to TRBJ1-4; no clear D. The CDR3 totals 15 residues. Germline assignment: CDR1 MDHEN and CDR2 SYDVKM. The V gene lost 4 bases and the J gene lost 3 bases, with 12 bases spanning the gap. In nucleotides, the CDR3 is TGTGCCAGCAGTTCATTTGGACGGGCTAATGAAAAACTGTTTTTT. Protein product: CASSSFGRANEKLFF.

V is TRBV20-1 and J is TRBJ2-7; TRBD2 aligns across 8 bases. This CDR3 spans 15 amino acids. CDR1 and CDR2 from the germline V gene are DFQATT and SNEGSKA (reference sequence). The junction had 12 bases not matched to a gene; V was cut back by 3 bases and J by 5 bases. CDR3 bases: TGCAGTGCTAGTGGTCTGGTAGCGGGACTCAACGAGCAGTACTTC. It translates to CSASGLVAGLNEQYF.

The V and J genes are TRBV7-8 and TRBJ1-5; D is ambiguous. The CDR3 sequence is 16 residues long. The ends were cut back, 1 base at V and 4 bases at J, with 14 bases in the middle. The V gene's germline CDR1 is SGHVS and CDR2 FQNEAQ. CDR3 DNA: TGTGCCAGCAGCTTAGGGACCGGGATAATTAATCAGCCCCAGCATTTT. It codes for CASSLGTGIINQPQHF.

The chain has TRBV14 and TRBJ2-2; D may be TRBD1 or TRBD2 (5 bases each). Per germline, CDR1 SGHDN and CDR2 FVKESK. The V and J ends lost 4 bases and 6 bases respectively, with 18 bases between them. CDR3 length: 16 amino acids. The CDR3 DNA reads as TGTGCCAGCAGCCCCCAACCGGGGCCCGGCTCCGGGGAGCTGTTTTTT. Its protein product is CASSPQPGPGSGELFF.

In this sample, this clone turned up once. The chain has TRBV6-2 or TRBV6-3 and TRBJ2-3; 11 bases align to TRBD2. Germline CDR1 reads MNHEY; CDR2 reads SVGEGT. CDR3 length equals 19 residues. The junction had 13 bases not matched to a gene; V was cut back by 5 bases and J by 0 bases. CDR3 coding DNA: TGTGCCAGCAGTGCCCCCGGGACTAGCGGAATTTCTAGCACAGATACGCAGTATTTT. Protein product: CASSAPGTSGISSTDTQYF.

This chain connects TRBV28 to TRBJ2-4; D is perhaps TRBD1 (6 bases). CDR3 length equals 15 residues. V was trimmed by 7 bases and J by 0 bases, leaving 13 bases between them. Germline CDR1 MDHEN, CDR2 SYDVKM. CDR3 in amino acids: CASTGTPLAKNIQYF. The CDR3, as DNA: TGTGCCAGCACGGGGACACCTTTAGCCAAAAACATTCAGTACTTC.

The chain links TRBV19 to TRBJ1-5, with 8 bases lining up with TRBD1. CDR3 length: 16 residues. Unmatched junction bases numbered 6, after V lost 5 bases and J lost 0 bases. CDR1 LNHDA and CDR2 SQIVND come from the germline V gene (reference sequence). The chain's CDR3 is CASSDRGPYSNQPQHF. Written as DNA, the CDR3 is TGTGCCAGTAGTGACAGGGGCCCTTATAGCAATCAGCCCCAGCATTTT.